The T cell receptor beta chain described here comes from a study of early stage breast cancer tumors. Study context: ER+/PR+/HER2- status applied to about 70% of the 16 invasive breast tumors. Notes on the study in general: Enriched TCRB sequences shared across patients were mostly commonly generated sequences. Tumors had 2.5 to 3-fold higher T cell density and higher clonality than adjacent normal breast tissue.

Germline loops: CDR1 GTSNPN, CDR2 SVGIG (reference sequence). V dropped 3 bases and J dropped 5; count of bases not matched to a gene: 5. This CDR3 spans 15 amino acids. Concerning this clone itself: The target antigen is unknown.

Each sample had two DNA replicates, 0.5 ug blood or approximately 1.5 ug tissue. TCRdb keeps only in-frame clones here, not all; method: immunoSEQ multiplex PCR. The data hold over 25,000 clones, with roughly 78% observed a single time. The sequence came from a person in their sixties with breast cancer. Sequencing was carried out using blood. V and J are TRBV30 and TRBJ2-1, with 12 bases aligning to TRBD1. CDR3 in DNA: TGTGCCTGGAGCGGGGACAGGGGGCTCCACAATGAGCAGTTCTTC. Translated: CAWSGDRGLHNEQFF.